This T cell receptor beta chain was sequenced in a study of blood T cell repertoires in COVID-19. Study overall: The United States, Italy and Spain provided the acute and convalescent COVID-19 samples.

Germline CDR1 is WSHSY and CDR2 is SAAADI. The ends were cut back, 8 bases at V and 5 bases at J, with 10 bases in the middle. The CDR3 spans 13 residues. Clones were read by immunoSEQ multiplex PCR, and TCRdb kept only the in-frame ones, dropping some. The table lists under 350,000 clones, almost 85% of them singletons, with 7.2% in the top ten. Specimen: peripheral blood. The source is a human donor in a cohort sampled during active COVID-19. This rearrangement joins TRBV10-2 to TRBJ1-6, with D perhaps TRBD1 (5 bases). CDR3 amino acids: CASCDRDNSPLHF. The CDR3 DNA follows: TGCGCCAGCTGCGACAGAGATAATTCACCCCTCCACTTT.